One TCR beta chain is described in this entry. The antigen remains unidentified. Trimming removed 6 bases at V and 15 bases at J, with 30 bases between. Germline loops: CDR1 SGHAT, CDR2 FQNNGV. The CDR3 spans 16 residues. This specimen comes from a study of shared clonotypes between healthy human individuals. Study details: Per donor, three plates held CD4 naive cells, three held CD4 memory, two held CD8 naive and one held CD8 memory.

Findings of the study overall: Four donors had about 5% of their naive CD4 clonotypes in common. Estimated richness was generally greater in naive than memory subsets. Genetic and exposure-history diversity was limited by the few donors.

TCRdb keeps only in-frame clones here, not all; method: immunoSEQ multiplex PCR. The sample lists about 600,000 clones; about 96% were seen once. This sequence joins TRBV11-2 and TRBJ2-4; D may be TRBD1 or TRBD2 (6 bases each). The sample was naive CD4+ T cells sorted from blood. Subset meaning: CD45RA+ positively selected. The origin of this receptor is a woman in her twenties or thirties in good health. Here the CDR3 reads CASRRGISAWDTARYF. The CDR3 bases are TGTGCCAGCAGACGGGGGATTAGTGCCTGGGACACGGCTCGGTACTTC. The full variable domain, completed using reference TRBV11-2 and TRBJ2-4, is EAGVAQSPRYKIIEKRQSVAFWCNPISGHATLYWYQQILGQGPKLLIQFQNNGVVDDSQLPKDRFSAERLKGVDSTLKIQPAKLEDSAVYLCASRRGISAWDTARYFGAGTRLSVL.